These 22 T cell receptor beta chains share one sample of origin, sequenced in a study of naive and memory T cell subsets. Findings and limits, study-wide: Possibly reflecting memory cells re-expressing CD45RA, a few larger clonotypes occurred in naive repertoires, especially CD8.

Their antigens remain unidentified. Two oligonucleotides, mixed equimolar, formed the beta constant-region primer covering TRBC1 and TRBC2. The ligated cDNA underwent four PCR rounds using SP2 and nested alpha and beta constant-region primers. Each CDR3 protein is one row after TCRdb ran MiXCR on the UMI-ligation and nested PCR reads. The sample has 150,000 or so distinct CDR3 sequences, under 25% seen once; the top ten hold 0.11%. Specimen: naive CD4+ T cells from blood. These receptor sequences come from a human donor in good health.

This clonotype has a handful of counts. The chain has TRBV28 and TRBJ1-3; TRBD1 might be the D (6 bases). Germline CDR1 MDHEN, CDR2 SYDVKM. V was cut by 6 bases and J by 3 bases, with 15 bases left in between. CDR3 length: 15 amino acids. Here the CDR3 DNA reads TGTGCCAGCAGGCAGACAGGTTGGCGTGGAAACACCATATATTTT. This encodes CASRQTGWRGNTIYF.

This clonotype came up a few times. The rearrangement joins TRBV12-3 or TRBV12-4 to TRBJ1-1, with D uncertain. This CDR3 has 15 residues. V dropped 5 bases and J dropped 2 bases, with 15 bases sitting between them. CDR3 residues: CASSLKIGGNTEAFF. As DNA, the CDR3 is TGTGCCAGCAGTCTAAAAATCGGAGGAAACACTGAAGCTTTCTTT.

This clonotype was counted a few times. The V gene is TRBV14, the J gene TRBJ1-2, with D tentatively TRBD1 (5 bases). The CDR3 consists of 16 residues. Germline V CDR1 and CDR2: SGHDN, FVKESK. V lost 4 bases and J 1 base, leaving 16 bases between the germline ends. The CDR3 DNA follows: TGTGCCAGCAGCCCAGACTACAGGAACCTTAACTATGGCTACACCTTC. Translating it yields CASSPDYRNLNYGYTF. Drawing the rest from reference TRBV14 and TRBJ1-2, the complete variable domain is EAGVTQFPSHSVIEKGQTVTLRCDPISGHDNLYWYRRVMGKEIKFLLHFVKESKQDESGMPNNRFLAERTGGTYSTLKVQPAELEDSGVYFCASSPDYRNLNYGYTFGSGTRLTVV.

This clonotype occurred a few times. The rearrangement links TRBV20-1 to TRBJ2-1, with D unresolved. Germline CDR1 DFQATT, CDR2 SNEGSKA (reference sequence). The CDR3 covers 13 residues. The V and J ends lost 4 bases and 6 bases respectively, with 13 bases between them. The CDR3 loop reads CSATRNTVNEQFF. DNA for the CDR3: TGCAGTGCTACCAGAAATACCGTCAATGAGCAGTTCTTC.

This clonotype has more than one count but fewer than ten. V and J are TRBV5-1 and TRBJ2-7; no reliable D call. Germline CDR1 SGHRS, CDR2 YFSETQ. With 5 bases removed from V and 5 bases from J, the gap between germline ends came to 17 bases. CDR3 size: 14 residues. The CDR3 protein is CASRSGPLEDEQYF. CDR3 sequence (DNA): TGCGCCAGCAGGTCAGGCCCTCTAGAAGACGAGCAGTACTTC.

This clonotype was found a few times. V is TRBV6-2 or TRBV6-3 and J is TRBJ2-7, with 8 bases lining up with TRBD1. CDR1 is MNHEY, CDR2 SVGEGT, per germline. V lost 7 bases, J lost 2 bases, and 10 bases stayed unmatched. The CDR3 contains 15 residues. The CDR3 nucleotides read TGTGCCAGCACCTCCCCTGGGACAGGTGCCTACGAGCAGTACTTC. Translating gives CASTSPGTGAYEQYF.

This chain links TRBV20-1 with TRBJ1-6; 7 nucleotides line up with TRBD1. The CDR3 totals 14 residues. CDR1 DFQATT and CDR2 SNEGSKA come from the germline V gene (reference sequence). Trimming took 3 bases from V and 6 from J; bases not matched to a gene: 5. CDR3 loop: CSARGGTANSPLHF. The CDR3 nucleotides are TGCAGTGCTAGGGGGGGGACAGCTAATTCACCCCTCCACTTT.

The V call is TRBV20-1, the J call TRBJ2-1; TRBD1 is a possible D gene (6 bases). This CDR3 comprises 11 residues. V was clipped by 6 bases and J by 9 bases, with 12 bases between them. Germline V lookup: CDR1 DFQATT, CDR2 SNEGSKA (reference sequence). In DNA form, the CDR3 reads TGCAGTGCCCACGGACAGATTGAGCAGTTCTTC. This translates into CSAHGQIEQFF.

The CDR3: CASSGRTSGYNEQFF. CDR3 coding DNA: TGCGCCAGCAGCGGACGGACTAGCGGATACAATGAGCAGTTCTTC. The chain is built from TRBV5-1 and TRBJ2-1, with 10 bases fitting TRBD2. The CDR3 loop spans 15 amino acids. V gave up 4 bases and J gave up 4 bases; unmatched junction bases: 5. In germline, CDR1 is SGHRS, CDR2 YFSETQ.

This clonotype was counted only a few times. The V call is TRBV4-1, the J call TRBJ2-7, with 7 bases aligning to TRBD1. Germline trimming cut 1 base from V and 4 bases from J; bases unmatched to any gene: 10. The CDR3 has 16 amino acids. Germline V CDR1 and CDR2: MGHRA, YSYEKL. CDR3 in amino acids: CASSQVRGRLPYEQYF. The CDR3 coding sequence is TGCGCCAGCAGCCAAGTGAGGGGGCGGCTTCCTTACGAGCAGTACTTC.

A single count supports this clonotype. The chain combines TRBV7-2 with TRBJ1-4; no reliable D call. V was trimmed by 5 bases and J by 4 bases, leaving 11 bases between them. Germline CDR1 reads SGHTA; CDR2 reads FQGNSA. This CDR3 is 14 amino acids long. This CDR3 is CASSPGRFNEKLFF. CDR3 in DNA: TGTGCCAGCAGCCCGGGCAGGTTTAATGAAAAACTGTTTTTT.

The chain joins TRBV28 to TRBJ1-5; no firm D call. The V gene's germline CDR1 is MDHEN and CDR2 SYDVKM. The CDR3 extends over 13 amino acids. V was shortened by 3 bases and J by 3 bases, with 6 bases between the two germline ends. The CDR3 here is CASSFPSNQPQHF. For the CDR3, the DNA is TGTGCCAGCAGTTTTCCGTCCAATCAGCCCCAGCATTTT.

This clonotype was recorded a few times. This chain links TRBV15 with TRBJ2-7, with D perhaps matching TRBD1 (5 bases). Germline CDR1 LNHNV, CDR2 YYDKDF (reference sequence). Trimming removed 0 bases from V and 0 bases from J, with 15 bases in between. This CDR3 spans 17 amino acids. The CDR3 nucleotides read TGTGCCACCAGCAGAGATATCGACAGCTCCTTCTCCTACGAGCAGTACTTC. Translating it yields CATSRDIDSSFSYEQYF.

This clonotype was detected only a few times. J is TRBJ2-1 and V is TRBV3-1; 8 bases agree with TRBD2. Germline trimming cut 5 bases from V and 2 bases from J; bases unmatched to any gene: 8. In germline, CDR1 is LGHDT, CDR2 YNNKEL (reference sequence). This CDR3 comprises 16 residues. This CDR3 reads CASSSRKAGAYNEQFF. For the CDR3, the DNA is TGTGCCAGCAGCTCCCGGAAAGCGGGAGCCTACAATGAGCAGTTCTTC.

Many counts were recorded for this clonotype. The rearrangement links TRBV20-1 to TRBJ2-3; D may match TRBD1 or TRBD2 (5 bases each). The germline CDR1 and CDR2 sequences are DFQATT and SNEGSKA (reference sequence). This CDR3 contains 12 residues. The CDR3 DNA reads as TGCAGCTCCGGGGCCAACACAGATACGCAGTATTTT. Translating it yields CSSGANTDTQYF.

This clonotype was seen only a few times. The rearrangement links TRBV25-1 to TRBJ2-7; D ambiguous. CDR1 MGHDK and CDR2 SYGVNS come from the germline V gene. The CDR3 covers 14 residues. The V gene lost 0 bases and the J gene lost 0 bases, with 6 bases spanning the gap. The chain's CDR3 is CASSEYGSSYEQYF. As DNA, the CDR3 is TGTGCCAGCAGTGAATATGGAAGCTCCTACGAGCAGTACTTC.

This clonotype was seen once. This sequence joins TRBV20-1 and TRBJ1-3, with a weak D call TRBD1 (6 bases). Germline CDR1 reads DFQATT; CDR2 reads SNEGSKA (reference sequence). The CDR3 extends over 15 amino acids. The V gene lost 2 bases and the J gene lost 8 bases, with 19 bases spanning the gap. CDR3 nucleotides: TGCAGTGCTAGAACCTTGGGGGGGGGCGCTTACACCATATATTTT. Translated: CSARTLGGGAYTIYF.

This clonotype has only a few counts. CDR3 sequence: CAISESRLDEQYF. The CDR3 nucleotides are TGTGCCATCAGTGAGTCCCGACTCGACGAGCAGTACTTC. The chain couples TRBV10-3 to TRBJ2-7; D remains ambiguous. The CDR3 consists of 13 residues. From germline, CDR1 is ENHRY and CDR2 SYGVKD. Trimming pared 0 bases from V and 5 bases from J, leaving 8 bases between.

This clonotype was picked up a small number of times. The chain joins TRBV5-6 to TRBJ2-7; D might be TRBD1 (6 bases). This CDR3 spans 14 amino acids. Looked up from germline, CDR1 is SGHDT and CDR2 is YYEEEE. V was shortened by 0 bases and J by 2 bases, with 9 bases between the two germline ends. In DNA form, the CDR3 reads TGTGCCAGCAGCTTGGCACAGGGTGCCTACGAGCAGTACTTC. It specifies CASSLAQGAYEQYF.

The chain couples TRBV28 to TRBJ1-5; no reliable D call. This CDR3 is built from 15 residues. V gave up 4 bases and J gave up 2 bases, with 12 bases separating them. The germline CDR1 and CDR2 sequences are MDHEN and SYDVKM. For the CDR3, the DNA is TGTGCCAGCAGTTCCCGGGGTCGGGGCAATCAGCCCCAGCATTTT. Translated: CASSSRGRGNQPQHF.

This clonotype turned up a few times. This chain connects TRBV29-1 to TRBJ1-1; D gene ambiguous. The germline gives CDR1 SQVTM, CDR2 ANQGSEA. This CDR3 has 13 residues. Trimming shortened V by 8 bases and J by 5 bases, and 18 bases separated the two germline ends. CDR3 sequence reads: CSSRTPGGTEAFF. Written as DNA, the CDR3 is TGCAGCTCACGGACTCCCGGAGGGACTGAAGCTTTCTTT.

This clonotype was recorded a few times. The DNA for the CDR3 is TGCAGTGCCGGGAAAGTCAATCAGCCCCAGCATTTT. Translation gives CSAGKVNQPQHF. The J gene is TRBJ1-5, the V gene TRBV20-1; D uncertain. Deletions cut 6 bases from V and 3 bases from J, with 9 bases between. Germline CDR1 DFQATT, CDR2 SNEGSKA (reference sequence). This CDR3 spans 12 amino acids.